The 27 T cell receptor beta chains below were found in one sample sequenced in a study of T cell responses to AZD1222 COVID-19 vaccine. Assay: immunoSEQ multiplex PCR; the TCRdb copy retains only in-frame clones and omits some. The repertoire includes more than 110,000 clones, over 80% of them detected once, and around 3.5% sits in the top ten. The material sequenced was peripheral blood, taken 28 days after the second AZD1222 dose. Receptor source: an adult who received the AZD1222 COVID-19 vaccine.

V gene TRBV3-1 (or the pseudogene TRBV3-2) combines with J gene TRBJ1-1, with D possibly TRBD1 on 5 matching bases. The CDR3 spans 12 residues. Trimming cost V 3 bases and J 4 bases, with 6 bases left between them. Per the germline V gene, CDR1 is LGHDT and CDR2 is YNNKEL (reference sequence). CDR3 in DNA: TGTGCCAGCAGCCAGGGGGTCACTGAAGCTTTCTTT. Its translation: CASSQGVTEAFF.

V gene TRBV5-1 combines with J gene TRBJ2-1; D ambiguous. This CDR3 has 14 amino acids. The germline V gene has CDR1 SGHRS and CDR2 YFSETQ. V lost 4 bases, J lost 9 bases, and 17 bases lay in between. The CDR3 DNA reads TGCGCCAGCAGCCCTCATGCAGGTTCTGGTGAGCAGTTCTTC. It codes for CASSPHAGSGEQFF.

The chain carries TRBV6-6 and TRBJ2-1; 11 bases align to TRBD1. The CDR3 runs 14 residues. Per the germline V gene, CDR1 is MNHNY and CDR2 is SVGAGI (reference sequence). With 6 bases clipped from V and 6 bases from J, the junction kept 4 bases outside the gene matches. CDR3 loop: CASRPGTGGNEQFF. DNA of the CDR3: TGTGCCAGCAGGCCCGGGACAGGGGGCAATGAGCAGTTCTTC.

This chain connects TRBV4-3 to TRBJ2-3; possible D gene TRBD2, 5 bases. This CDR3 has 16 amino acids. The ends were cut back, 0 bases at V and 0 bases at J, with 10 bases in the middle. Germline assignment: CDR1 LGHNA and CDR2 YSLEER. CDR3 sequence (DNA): TGCGCCAGCAGCCAAGAATATAAGCGGAGCACAGATACGCAGTATTTT. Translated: CASSQEYKRSTDTQYF.

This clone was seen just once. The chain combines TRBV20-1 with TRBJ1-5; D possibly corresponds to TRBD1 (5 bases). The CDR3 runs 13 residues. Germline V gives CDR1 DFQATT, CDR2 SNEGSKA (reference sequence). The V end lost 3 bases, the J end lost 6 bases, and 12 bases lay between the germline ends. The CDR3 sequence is CSASAGVGQPQHF. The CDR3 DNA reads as TGCAGTGCTAGTGCGGGGGTCGGTCAGCCCCAGCATTTT.

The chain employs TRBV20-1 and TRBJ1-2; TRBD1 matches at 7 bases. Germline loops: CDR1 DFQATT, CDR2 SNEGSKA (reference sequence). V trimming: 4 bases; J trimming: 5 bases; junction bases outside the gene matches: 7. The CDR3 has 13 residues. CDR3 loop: CSATDRVYYGYTF. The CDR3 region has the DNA TGCAGTGCTACTGACAGGGTGTATTATGGCTACACCTTC.

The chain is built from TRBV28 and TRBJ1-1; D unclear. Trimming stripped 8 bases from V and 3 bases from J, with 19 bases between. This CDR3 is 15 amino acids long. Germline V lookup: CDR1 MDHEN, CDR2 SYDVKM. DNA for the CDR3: TGTGCCAGCCCCCCGCCGTACGGGGAGTACACTGAAGCTTTCTTT. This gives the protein CASPPPYGEYTEAFF.

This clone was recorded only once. CDR3 DNA sequence: TGTGCCAGCAGCTTCGGTCTAGCGCGGGCGGATACGCAGTATTTT. The encoded protein is CASSFGLARADTQYF. V usage is TRBV11-2 and J usage is TRBJ2-3, with D maybe TRBD2 (6 bases). The germline CDR1 and CDR2 sequences are SGHAT and FQNNGV. Trimming cost V 3 bases and J 6 bases, with 16 bases left between them. CDR3 length equals 15 residues.

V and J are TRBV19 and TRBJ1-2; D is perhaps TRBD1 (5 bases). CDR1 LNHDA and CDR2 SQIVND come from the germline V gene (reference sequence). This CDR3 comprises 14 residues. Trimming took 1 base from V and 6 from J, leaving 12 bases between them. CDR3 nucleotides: TGTGCCAGTAGTATAGTCGGAGGGGACCATGGCTACACCTTC. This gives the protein CASSIVGGDHGYTF.

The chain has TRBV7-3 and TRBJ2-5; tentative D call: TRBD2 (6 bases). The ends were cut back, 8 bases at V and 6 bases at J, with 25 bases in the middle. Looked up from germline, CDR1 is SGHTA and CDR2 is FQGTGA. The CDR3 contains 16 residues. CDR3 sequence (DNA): TGTGCCAGCTCGCTTAGAAGCGGGCCCAGCGGCAAGACCCAGTACTTC. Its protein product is CASSLRSGPSGKTQYF.

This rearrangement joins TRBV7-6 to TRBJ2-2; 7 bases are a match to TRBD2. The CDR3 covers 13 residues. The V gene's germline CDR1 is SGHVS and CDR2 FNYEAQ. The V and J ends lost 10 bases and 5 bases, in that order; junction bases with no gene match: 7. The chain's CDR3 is CATRQGGTGELFF. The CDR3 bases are TGTGCCACCCGGCAGGGAGGGACCGGGGAGCTGTTTTTT.

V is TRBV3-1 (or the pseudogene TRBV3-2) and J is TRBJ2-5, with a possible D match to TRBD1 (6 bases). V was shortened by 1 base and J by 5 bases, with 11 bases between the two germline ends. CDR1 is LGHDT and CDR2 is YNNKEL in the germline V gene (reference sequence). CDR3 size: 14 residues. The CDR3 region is CASSQGSRGETQYF. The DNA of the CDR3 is TGTGCCAGCAGCCAAGGAAGCAGGGGTGAGACCCAGTACTTC.

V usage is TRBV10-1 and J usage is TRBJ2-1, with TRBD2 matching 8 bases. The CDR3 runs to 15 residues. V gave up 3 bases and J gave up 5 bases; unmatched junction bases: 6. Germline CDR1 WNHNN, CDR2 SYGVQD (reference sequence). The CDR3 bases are TGCGCCAGCAGTGAAGGCGGGAGGCTTAACAATGAGCAGTTCTTC. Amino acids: CASSEGGRLNNEQFF.

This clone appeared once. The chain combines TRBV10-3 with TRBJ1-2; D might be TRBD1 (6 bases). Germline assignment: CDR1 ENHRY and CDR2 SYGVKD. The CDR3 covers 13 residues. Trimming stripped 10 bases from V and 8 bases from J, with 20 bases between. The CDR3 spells CANRQVPGSGYTF. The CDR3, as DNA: TGTGCCAACAGACAGGTCCCGGGATCGGGCTACACCTTC.

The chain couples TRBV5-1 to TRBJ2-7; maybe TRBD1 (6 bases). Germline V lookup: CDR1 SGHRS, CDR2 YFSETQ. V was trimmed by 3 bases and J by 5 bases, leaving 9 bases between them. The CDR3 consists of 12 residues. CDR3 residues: CASSSGTNEQYF. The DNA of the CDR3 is TGCGCCAGCAGCTCCGGGACAAACGAGCAGTACTTC.

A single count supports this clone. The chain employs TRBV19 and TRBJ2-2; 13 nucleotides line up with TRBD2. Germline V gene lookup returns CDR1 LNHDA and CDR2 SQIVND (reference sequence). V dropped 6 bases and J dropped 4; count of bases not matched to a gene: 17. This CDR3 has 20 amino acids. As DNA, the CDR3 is TGTGCCAGTAGCGAGGGTCCTACTAGCGGGAGGGCCTGGGGCACCGGGGAGCTGTTTTTT. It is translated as CASSEGPTSGRAWGTGELFF.

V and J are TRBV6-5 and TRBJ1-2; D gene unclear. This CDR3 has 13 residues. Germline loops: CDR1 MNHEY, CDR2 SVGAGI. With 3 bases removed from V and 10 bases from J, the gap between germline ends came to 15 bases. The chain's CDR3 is CASSYHDGRDYTF. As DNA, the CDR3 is TGTGCCAGCAGTTATCATGACGGACGAGACTACACCTTC.

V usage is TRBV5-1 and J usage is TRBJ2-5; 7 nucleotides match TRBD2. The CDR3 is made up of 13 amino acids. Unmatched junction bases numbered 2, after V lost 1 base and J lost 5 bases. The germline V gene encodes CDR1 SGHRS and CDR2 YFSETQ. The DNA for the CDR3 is TGCGCCAGCAGCTTGTCGCGGGAGGAGACCCAGTACTTC. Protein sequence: CASSLSREETQYF.

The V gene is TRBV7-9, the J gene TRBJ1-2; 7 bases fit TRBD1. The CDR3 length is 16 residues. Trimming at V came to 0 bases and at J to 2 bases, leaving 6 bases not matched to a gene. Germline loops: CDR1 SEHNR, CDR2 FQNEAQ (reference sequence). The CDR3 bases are TGTGCCAGCAGCTTAGCGATGGGCAGGGGGAACTATGGCTACACCTTC. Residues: CASSLAMGRGNYGYTF.

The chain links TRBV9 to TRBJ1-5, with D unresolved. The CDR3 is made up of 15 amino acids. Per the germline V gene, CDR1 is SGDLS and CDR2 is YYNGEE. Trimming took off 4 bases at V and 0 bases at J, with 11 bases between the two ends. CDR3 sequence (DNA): TGTGCCAGCAGCAAAGACGGAAATAGCAATCAGCCCCAGCATTTT. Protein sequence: CASSKDGNSNQPQHF.

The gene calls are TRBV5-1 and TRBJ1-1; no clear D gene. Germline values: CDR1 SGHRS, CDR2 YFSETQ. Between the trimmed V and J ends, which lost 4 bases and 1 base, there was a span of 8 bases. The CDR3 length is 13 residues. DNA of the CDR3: TGCGCCAGCAGCCCTCTCAGGAACACTGAAGCTTTCTTT. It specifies CASSPLRNTEAFF.

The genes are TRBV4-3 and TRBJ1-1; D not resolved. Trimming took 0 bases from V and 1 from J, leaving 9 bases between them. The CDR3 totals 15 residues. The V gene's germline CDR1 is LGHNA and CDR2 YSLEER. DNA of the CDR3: TGCGCCAGCAGCCAAGACAGTCAATGGAACACTGAAGCTTTCTTT. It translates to CASSQDSQWNTEAFF.

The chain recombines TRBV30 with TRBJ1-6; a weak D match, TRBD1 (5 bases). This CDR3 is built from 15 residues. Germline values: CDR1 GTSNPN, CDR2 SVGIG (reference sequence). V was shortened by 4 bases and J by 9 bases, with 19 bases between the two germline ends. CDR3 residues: CAWKLGTQARSPLHF. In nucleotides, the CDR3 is TGTGCCTGGAAGCTGGGGACTCAGGCTCGTTCACCCCTCCACTTT. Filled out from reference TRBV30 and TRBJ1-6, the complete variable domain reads SQTIHQWPATLVQPVGSPLSLECTVEGTSNPNLYWYRQAAGRGLQLLFYSVGIGQISSEVPQNLSASRPQDRQFILSSKKLLLSDSGFYLCAWKLGTQARSPLHFGNGTRLTVT.

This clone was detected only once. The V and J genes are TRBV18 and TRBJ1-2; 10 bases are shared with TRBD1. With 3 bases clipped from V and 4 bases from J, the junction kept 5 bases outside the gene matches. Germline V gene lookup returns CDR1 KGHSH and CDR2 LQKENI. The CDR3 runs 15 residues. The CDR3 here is CASSPDRGRGYGYTF. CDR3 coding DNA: TGTGCCAGCTCACCTGACAGGGGGCGAGGCTATGGCTACACCTTC.

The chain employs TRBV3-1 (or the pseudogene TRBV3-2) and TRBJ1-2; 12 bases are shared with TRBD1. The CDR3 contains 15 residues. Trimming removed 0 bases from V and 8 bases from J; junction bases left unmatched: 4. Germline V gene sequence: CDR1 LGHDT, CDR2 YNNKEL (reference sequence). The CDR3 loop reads CASSQDMGQGAGYTF. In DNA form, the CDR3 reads TGTGCCAGCAGCCAAGATATGGGACAGGGGGCAGGCTACACCTTC.

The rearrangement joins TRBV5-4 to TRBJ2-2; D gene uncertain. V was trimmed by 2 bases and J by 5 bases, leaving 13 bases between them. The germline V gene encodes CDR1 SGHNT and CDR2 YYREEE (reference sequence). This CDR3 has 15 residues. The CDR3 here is CASSLGRKGTGELFF. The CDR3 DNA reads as TGTGCCAGCAGCTTAGGACGGAAAGGGACCGGGGAGCTGTTTTTT. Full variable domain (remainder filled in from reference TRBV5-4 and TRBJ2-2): ETGVTQSPTHLIKTRGQQVTLRCSSQSGHNTVSWYQQALGQGPQFIFQYYREEENGRGNFPPRFSGLQFPNYSSELNVNALELDDSALYLCASSLGRKGTGELFFGEGSRLTVL.

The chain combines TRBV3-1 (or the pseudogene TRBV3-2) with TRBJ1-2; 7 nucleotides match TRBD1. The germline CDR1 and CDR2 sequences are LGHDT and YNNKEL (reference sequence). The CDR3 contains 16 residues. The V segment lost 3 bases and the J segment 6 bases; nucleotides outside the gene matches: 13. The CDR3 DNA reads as TGTGCCAGCAGCCAGCCCCGGACAAGACAGGGTCATGGCTACACCTTC. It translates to CASSQPRTRQGHGYTF.